This is a list of T cell receptor beta chains from one sample in a study of regulatory T cells in long-lasting Graves disease. TCRdb redid the calling of the multiplex PCR reads with MiXCR, one entry per CDR3 protein. The sample consists of some 470,000 distinct CDR3 sequences, around a fifth of them appearing once. The sequencing used peripheral blood mononuclear cells (PBMCs), collected when the disease was refractory, from a patient treated with antithyroid drugs. These receptors were taken from a female donor with Graves disease. Both conserved end residues are part of each CDR3. The order of the fields is CDR3 protein, CDR3 DNA, J gene, clone size, V gene, D gene. D genes are given only for firm matches. Not every row has a clone size; where given, it reads once, few, many or a size class.

CDR3: CASSYSLTSRTSREKLFF
DNA: TGTGCCAGCAGTTACTCCCTTACCAGCAGGACATCTCGGGAAAAACTGTTTTTT
J: TRBJ1-4
size: many
V: TRBV6-5
D: NA

CDR3: CASSPNNF
DNA: TGTGCCAGCAGCCCGAATAACTTC
J: TRBJ2-5
size: NA
V: TRBV7-4
D: NA

CDR3: CAWRRLYGATSEKLFF
DNA: TGTGCCTGGAGAAGACTGTATGGAGCAACTAGTGAAAAACTGTTTTTT
J: TRBJ1-4
size: NA
V: TRBV30
D: NA

CDR3: CASSIPGQPYYGYTF
DNA: TGTGCCAGCTCAATCCCCGGACAGCCCTACTATGGCTACACCTTC
J: TRBJ1-2
size: NA
V: TRBV28
D: NA

CDR3: CSVAAGTGVNQPQHF
DNA: TGCAGCGTCGCAGCCGGGACAGGGGTCAATCAGCCCCAGCATTTT
J: TRBJ1-5
size: few
V: TRBV29-1
D: TRBD1

CDR3: CASSLEANEKLFF
DNA: TGTGCCAGCAGTTTAGAGGCGAATGAAAAACTGTTTTTT
J: TRBJ1-4
size: NA
V: TRBV27
D: NA

CDR3: CALGLAGGFYEQYF
DNA: TGTGCCTTAGGACTAGCGGGAGGCTTCTACGAGCAGTACTTC
J: TRBJ2-7
size: NA
V: TRBV30
D: TRBD2

CDR3: CASSLGITAVGAFF
DNA: TGCGCCAGCAGCTTGGGGATAACGGCCGTCGGAGCTTTCTTT
J: TRBJ1-1
size: many
V: TRBV5-1
D: NA

CDR3: CASSLPAGSGKKEAQYF
DNA: TGTGCCAGCAGTCTACCGGCGGGTAGCGGGAAGAAAGAGGCCCAGTACTTC
J: TRBJ2-5
size: many
V: TRBV6-1
D: TRBD2

CDR3: CASSEDWTGPNYGYTF
DNA: TGTGCCAGCAGTGAAGACTGGACAGGGCCTAACTATGGCTACACCTTC
J: TRBJ1-2
size: many
V: TRBV2
D: TRBD1

CDR3: CASSPRGAGSNEQFF
DNA: TGTGCCAGCAGCCCCAGGGGGGCAGGGTCCAATGAGCAGTTCTTC
J: TRBJ2-1
size: NA
V: TRBV3-1
D: NA

CDR3: CASNPGGRAADTQYF
DNA: TGTGCCAGCAACCCCGGGGGCAGAGCGGCAGATACGCAGTATTTT
J: TRBJ2-3
size: NA
V: TRBV12-3/TRBV12-4
D: NA

CDR3: CSARDVEGPGNTIYF
DNA: TGCAGTGCTAGAGATGTCGAGGGGCCTGGAAACACCATATATTTT
J: TRBJ1-3
size: few
V: TRBV20-1
D: NA

CDR3: CASSPQDGDNQPQHF
DNA: TGTGCCAGCAGCCCCCAAGACGGGGACAATCAGCCCCAGCATTTT
J: TRBJ1-5
size: NA
V: TRBV5-5
D: NA

CDR3: CASSYGTSGSYEQYF
DNA: TGTGCCAGCAGTTACGGGACTAGCGGGAGCTACGAGCAGTACTTC
J: TRBJ2-7
size: many
V: TRBV6-5
D: TRBD2

CDR3: CSVEELTGGGSYEQYF
DNA: TGCAGCGTTGAAGAACTGACAGGCGGGGGTTCCTACGAGCAGTACTTC
J: TRBJ2-7
size: NA
V: TRBV29-1
D: NA

CDR3: CASSPPANYGYTF
DNA: TGTGCCAGCAGCCCCCCGGCTAACTATGGCTACACCTTC
J: TRBJ1-2
size: many
V: TRBV2
D: NA

CDR3: CASSLSTGGGETQYF
DNA: TGTGCCAGCAGCTTATCGACAGGGGGAGGAGAGACCCAGTACTTC
J: TRBJ2-5
size: many
V: TRBV28
D: TRBD1

CDR3: CASTPDIYVLEQYF
DNA: TGTGCCAGCACCCCGGACATCTACGTATTGGAGCAGTACTTC
J: TRBJ2-7
size: NA
V: TRBV6-2/TRBV6-3
D: NA

CDR3: CASSLGRANGKLFF
DNA: TGTGCCAGCAGCTTGGGCAGGGCGAATGGAAAACTGTTTTTT
J: TRBJ1-4
size: NA
V: TRBV7-2
D: NA

CDR3: CASSSLGTSGSQETQYF
DNA: TGTGCCAGCAGCTCGCTTGGGACTAGCGGGAGTCAGGAGACCCAGTACTTC
J: TRBJ2-5
size: many
V: TRBV6-1
D: TRBD2

CDR3: CASSYNQPAGGLPRQQYF
DNA: TGTGCCAGCAGTTACAATCAACCGGCGGGGGGCCTCCCAAGGCAGCAGTACTTC
J: TRBJ2-7
size: many
V: TRBV28
D: TRBD2

CDR3: CASSQVNRGVRVQYF
DNA: TGCGCCAGCAGCCAAGTAAACAGGGGAGTACGCGTGCAGTACTTC
J: TRBJ2-7
size: few
V: TRBV4-1
D: TRBD1

CDR3: CASRSIPRGARDTQYF
DNA: TGTGCCAGCAGATCCATCCCACGGGGGGCCAGAGATACGCAGTATTTT
J: TRBJ2-3
size: NA
V: TRBV11-2
D: NA

CDR3: CSARDRTDTQYF
DNA: TGCAGTGCTAGGGACAGAACAGATACGCAGTATTTT
J: TRBJ2-3
size: NA
V: TRBV20-1
D: NA

CDR3: CASSQSRAGDYGYTF
DNA: TGCGCCAGCAGCCAATCAAGGGCAGGTGACTATGGCTACACCTTC
J: TRBJ1-2
size: few
V: TRBV4-1
D: NA

CDR3: CSARPEQGSETQYF
DNA: TGCAGTGCTAGACCTGAACAGGGCTCCGAGACCCAGTACTTC
J: TRBJ2-5
size: many
V: TRBV20-1
D: NA

CDR3: CASSQDASAGIYEQYF
DNA: TGCGCCAGCAGCCAAGATGCCTCGGCAGGGATCTACGAGCAGTACTTC
J: TRBJ2-7
size: NA
V: TRBV4-1
D: NA

CDR3: CASRLTGGATEAFF
DNA: TGTGCCAGCAGGCTGACAGGGGGGGCCACTGAAGCTTTCTTT
J: TRBJ1-1
size: NA
V: TRBV6-2/TRBV6-3
D: TRBD1

CDR3: CASRPEYGTSSTDTQYF
DNA: TGTGCCAGCAGACCTGAATACGGGACTTCTAGCACAGATACGCAGTATTTT
J: TRBJ2-3
size: many
V: TRBV12-3/TRBV12-4
D: NA

CDR3: CASSTKWGRGYGYTF
DNA: TGTGCCAGCAGTACCAAATGGGGCCGGGGCTATGGCTACACCTTC
J: TRBJ1-2
size: many
V: TRBV28
D: NA

CDR3: CASSQEWDQEQYF
DNA: TGCGCCAGCAGCCAAGAGTGGGACCAGGAGCAGTACTTC
J: TRBJ2-7
size: few
V: TRBV4-1
D: NA

CDR3: CASSQDHGDFYGYTF
DNA: TGCGCCAGCAGCCAAGATCACGGAGATTTTTATGGCTACACCTTC
J: TRBJ1-2
size: few
V: TRBV4-3
D: NA

CDR3: CASNHGVNTEAFF
DNA: TGTGCCAGTAATCACGGGGTTAACACTGAAGCTTTCTTT
J: TRBJ1-1
size: NA
V: TRBV19
D: NA

CDR3: CASSSPHRGAYEQYF
DNA: TGTGCCAGCAGTTCCCCCCACAGGGGCGCTTACGAGCAGTACTTC
J: TRBJ2-7
size: NA
V: TRBV27
D: TRBD1

CDR3: CASSWTSGAKYQETQYF
DNA: TGTGCCAGCAGTTGGACTAGCGGGGCAAAGTACCAAGAGACCCAGTACTTC
J: TRBJ2-5
size: few
V: TRBV6-2/TRBV6-3
D: TRBD2

CDR3: CASSRGVSGANVLTF
DNA: TGTGCCAGCAGCCGCGGAGTCTCTGGGGCCAACGTCCTGACTTTC
J: TRBJ2-6
size: many
V: TRBV11-3
D: NA

CDR3: CASSPPRGTVYNSPLHF
DNA: TGTGCCAGCAGCCCGCCGAGGGGGACTGTCTATAATTCACCCCTCCACTTT
J: TRBJ1-6
size: many
V: TRBV7-2
D: NA

CDR3: CASSPRDRVDQMRQETQYF
DNA: TGTGCCAGCAGCCCAAGGGACAGGGTGGATCAGATGCGCCAAGAGACCCAGTACTTC
J: TRBJ2-5
size: NA
V: TRBV11-2
D: TRBD1

CDR3: CASSMRTGHTEAFF
DNA: TGTGCCAGTAGTATGCGGACAGGGCACACTGAAGCTTTCTTT
J: TRBJ1-1
size: few
V: TRBV19
D: TRBD1

CDR3: CASSYDGGEAFF
DNA: TGTGCCAGCAGTTACGACGGCGGTGAAGCTTTCTTT
J: TRBJ1-1
size: many
V: TRBV6-9
D: NA

CDR3: CASGQGMEKLFF
DNA: TGTGCCAGCGGTCAGGGGATGGAAAAACTGTTTTTT
J: TRBJ1-4
size: many
V: TRBV2
D: NA

CDR3: CASSLVGGSDGYTF
DNA: TGCGCCAGCAGCTTGGTGGGGGGGTCGGATGGCTACACCTTC
J: TRBJ1-2
size: NA
V: TRBV5-1
D: NA

CDR3: CSAHRLRRGGEQYF
DNA: TGCAGTGCTCACAGGTTGCGGAGGGGAGGCGAGCAGTACTTC
J: TRBJ2-7
size: NA
V: TRBV20-1
D: NA

CDR3: CASSQEPNFNTEAFF
DNA: TGTGCCAGCAGCCAAGAGCCGAACTTTAACACTGAAGCTTTCTTT
J: TRBJ1-1
size: NA
V: TRBV3-1
D: NA

CDR3: CASSFGGVETQYF
DNA: TGTGCCAGCAGCTTTGGGGGGGTAGAGACCCAGTACTTC
J: TRBJ2-5
size: many
V: TRBV7-8
D: TRBD2

CDR3: CASGMGLDTGELFF
DNA: TGTGCCAGTGGTATGGGCCTAGACACCGGGGAGCTGTTTTTT
J: TRBJ2-2
size: NA
V: TRBV25-1
D: NA

CDR3: CASSLIFPGQKSNQPQHF
DNA: TGTGCCAGCAGTTTGATCTTTCCCGGACAGAAAAGCAATCAGCCCCAGCATTTT
J: TRBJ1-5
size: many
V: TRBV28
D: NA

CDR3: CASSFPHRGNSPLHF
DNA: TGTGCCAGCAGTTTTCCGCACAGGGGGAATTCACCCCTCCACTTT
J: TRBJ1-6
size: many
V: TRBV28
D: TRBD1

CDR3: CANSRTPGQFETQYF
DNA: TGTGCCAACAGCCGAACGCCGGGACAGTTTGAGACCCAGTACTTC
J: TRBJ2-5
size: NA
V: TRBV3-1
D: TRBD1

CDR3: CSAASDGFPNYGYTF
DNA: TGCAGTGCCGCCTCGGACGGATTCCCTAACTATGGCTACACCTTC
J: TRBJ1-2
size: many
V: TRBV20-1
D: NA

CDR3: CASSQDPVRAGETQYF
DNA: TGTGCCAGCAGCCAAGATCCAGTTCGGGCCGGGGAGACCCAGTACTTC
J: TRBJ2-5
size: NA
V: TRBV3-1
D: NA

CDR3: CASSQDVYRGQNEQYF
DNA: TGTGCCAGCAGCCAAGATGTTTACAGGGGCCAGAACGAGCAGTACTTC
J: TRBJ2-7
size: NA
V: TRBV4-2
D: TRBD1

CDR3: CASSYSRDRGYEQYF
DNA: TGTGCCAGCAGTTACTCCCGGGACAGGGGTTACGAGCAGTACTTC
J: TRBJ2-7
size: NA
V: TRBV6-2/TRBV6-3
D: TRBD1

CDR3: CASSHHSGRADSYEQYF
DNA: TGTGCCAGCAGCCACCATAGCGGGAGGGCGGACTCCTACGAGCAGTACTTC
J: TRBJ2-7
size: NA
V: TRBV4-2
D: TRBD2

CDR3: CASSQGTGLGQPQHF
DNA: TGTGCCAGCAGCCAAGGGACCGGGCTTGGGCAGCCCCAGCATTTT
J: TRBJ1-5
size: NA
V: TRBV13
D: NA